This TCR beta chain was sequenced in a study of Graves' ophthalmopathy and Graves' hyperthyroidism. Using RNA transcripts, the TCR beta CDR3 regions were amplified. The workflow started with a first-round RT-PCR run with HTBI primers and then moved on to a second-round multiplex PCR. TCRdb fed the multiplex PCR reads into MiXCR, producing one record per CDR3 protein. The sample has 200,000 to 250,000 distinct CDR3 sequences, 25% to 30% seen once. Study results and limitations: Most thyroid clonotypes expanded beyond 0.001 frequency were also found in blood.

Concerning this clonotype: Its target is not known.

Losses at the gene ends were 5 bases for V and 3 bases for J; bases not matched to a gene: 13. Germline CDR1 reads LNHDA; CDR2 reads SQIVND (reference sequence). The CDR3 is made up of 16 amino acids. It was from roughly 10 ml of fresh peripheral blood that the PBMCs came. The V call is TRBV19, the J call TRBJ2-7; 7 bases are shared with TRBD1. The receptor was isolated from a man aged 45-60 years with Graves' ophthalmopathy. The sequenced material came from peripheral blood. CDR3 bases: TGTGCCAGTAGTTCCACGAACCGGGACAGATTCTACGAGCAGTACTTC. It translates to CASSSTNRDRFYEQYF.